The present T cell receptor (beta chain) was sequenced within a study of T cell changes during pregnancy in multiple sclerosis. The junction had 10 bases not matched to a gene; V was cut back by 5 bases and J by 7 bases. The CDR3 runs 14 residues. The V gene's germline CDR1 is SGHAT and CDR2 FQNNGV. Sequencing used immunoSEQ multiplex PCR; TCRdb keeps in-frame clones, though not all of them. The sample includes about 110,000 clones, about 90% of them seen just once. The table lists this clone with many counts. This TCR derives from a female donor with multiple sclerosis, enrolled in a pregnancy study. V usage is TRBV11-2 and J usage is TRBJ1-2; 7 nucleotides match TRBD1. The source material was peripheral blood, sampled after pregnancy. The CDR3 reads CASSPTGVKIGYTF. The CDR3, as DNA: TGTGCCAGCAGCCCTACAGGGGTAAAGATTGGCTACACCTTC.